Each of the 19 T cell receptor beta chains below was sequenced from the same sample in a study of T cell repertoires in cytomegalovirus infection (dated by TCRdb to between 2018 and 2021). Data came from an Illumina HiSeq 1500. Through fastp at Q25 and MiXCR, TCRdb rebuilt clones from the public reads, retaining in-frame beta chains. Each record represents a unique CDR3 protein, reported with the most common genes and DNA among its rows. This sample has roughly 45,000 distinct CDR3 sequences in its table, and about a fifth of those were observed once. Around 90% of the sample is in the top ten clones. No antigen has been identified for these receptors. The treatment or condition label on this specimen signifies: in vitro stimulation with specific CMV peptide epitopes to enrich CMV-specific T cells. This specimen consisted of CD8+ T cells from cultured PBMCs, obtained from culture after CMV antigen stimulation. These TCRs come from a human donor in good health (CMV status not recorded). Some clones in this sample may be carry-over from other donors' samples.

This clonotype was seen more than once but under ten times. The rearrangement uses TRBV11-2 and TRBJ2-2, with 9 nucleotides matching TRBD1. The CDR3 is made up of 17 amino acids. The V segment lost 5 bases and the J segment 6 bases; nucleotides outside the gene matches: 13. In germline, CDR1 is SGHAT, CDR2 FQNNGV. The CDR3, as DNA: TGTGCCAGCAGCCTCCATCCGGGACAGGGAGACCCCGGGGAGCTGTTTTTT. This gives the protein CASSLHPGQGDPGELFF.

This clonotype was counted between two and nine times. CDR3 residues: CASSLGTSGYNEQFF. CDR3 in DNA: TGTGCCAGCAGCTTAGGGACTAGCGGTTACAATGAGCAGTTCTTC. This chain joins TRBV7-2 and TRBJ2-1, with TRBD2 identical over 10 bases. Trimming removed 1 base from V and 4 bases from J; junction bases left unmatched: 1. Germline values: CDR1 SGHTA, CDR2 FQGNSA. The CDR3 is 15 amino acids.

CDR3 DNA sequence: TGTGCCAGCAGTGGGGGACAGTACTACGAGCAGTACTTC. Protein product: CASSGGQYYEQYF. The chain carries TRBV7-9 and TRBJ2-7, with 7 bases identical to TRBD1. The germline V gene has CDR1 SEHNR and CDR2 FQNEAQ (reference sequence). The CDR3 length is 13 residues. V trimming: 6 bases; J trimming: 3 bases; junction bases outside the gene matches: 5. Variable domain in full (rest from reference TRBV7-9 and TRBJ2-7): DTGVSQNPRHKITKRGQNVTFRCDPISEHNRLYWYRQTLGQGPEFLTYFQNEAQLEKSRLLSDRFSAERPKGSFSTLEIQRTEQGDSAMYLCASSGGQYYEQYFGPGTRLTVT.

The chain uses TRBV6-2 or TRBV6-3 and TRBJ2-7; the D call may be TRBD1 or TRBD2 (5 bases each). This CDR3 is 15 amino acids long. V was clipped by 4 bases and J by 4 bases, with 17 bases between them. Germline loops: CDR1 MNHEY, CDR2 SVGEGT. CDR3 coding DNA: TGTGCCAGCAGTTTTCGGGGCGCCTTGTTTTACGAGCAGTACTTC. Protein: CASSFRGALFYEQYF.

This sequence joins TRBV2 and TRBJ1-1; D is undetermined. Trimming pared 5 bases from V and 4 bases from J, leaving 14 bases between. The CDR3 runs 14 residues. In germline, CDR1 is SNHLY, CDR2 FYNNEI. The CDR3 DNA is TGTGCCAGCAGTCCCGCCTTAGTGGGCACTGAAGCTTTCTTT. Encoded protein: CASSPALVGTEAFF.

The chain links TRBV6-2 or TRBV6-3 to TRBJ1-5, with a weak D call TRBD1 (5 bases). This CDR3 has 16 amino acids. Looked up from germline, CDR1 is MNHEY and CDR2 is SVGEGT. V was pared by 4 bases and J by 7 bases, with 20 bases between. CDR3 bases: TGTGCCAGCAGTTCCGCCAGGGCGGGGTTTGGCCAGCCCCAGCATTTT. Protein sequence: CASSSARAGFGQPQHF.

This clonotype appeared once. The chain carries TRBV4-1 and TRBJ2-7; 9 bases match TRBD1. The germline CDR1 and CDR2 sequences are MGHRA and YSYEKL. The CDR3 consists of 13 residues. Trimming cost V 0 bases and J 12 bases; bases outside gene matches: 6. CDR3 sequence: CASSQDLRDRVYF. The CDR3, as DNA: TGCGCCAGCAGCCAAGATCTACGGGACAGGGTGTACTTC.

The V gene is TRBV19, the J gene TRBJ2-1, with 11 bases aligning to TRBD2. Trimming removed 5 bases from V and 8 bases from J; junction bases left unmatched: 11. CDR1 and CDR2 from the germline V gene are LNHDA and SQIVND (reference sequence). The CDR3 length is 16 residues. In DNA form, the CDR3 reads TGTGCCAGTAGTCTGACCGGGACTAGCGGTTTAGATGAGCAGTTCTTC. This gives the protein CASSLTGTSGLDEQFF.

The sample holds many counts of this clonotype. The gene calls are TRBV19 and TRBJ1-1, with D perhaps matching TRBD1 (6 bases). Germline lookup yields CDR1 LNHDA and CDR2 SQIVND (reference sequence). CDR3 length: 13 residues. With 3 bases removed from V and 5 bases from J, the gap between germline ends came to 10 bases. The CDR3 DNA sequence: TGTGCCAGTAGTATGGAGGGGGGGACTGAAGCTTTCTTT. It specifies CASSMEGGTEAFF.

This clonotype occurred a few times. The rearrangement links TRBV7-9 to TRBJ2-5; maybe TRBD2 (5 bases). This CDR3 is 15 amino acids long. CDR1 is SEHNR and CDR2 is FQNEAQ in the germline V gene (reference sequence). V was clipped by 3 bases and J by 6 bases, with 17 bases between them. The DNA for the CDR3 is TGTGCCAGCAGCTTTAGGTCTACGGCCGGGAAGACCCAGTACTTC. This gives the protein CASSFRSTAGKTQYF. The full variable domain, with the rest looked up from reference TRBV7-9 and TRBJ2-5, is DTGVSQNPRHKITKRGQNVTFRCDPISEHNRLYWYRQTLGQGPEFLTYFQNEAQLEKSRLLSDRFSAERPKGSFSTLEIQRTEQGDSAMYLCASSFRSTAGKTQYFGPGTRLLVL.

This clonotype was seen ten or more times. The CDR3 reads CASSLSNVGGDEQYF. CDR3 bases: TGTGCCAGCAGTTTATCGAACGTGGGAGGCGACGAGCAGTACTTC. The V call is TRBV27, the J call TRBJ2-7; D might be TRBD2 (6 bases). Germline assignment: CDR1 MNHEY and CDR2 SMNVEV (reference sequence). The CDR3 extends over 15 amino acids. V lost 0 bases and J lost 5, with 14 bases in between.

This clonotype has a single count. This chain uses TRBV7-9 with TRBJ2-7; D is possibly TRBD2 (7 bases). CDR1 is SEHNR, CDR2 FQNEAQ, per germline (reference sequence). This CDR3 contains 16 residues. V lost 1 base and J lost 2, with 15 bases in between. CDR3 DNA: TGTGCCAGCAGCTTAGGGGAGGGGGACGTAACCTACGAGCAGTACTTC. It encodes CASSLGEGDVTYEQYF.

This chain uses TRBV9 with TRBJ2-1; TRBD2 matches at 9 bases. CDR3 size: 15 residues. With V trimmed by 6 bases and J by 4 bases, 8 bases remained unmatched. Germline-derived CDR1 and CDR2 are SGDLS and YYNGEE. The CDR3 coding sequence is TGTGCCAGCACGGGTGGCGGGAGGGCTTACAATGAGCAGTTCTTC. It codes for CASTGGGRAYNEQFF.

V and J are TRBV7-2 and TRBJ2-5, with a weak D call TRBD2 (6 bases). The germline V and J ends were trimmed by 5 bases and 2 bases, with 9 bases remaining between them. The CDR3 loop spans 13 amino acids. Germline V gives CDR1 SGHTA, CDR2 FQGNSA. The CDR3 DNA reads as TGTGCCAGCAGCCGGACTAAACAAGAGACCCAGTACTTC. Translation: CASSRTKQETQYF.

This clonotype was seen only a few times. The CDR3 DNA reads TGTGCCAGCAGCCCTAGTGGGACCGGAAACATTCAGTACTTC. It encodes CASSPSGTGNIQYF. The chain uses TRBV7-2 and TRBJ2-4, with D perhaps given as TRBD1 or TRBD2 (5 bases each). Trimming took 5 bases from V and 6 from J, leaving 14 bases between them. Germline V CDR1 and CDR2: SGHTA, FQGNSA. This CDR3 spans 14 amino acids.

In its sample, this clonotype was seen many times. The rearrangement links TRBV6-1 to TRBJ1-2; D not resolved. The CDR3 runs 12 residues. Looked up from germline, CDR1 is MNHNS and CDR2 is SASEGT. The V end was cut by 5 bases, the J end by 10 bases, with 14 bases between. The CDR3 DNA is TGTGCCAGCAGTCCTCAAAGGGAGACCTACACCTTC. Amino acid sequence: CASSPQRETYTF.

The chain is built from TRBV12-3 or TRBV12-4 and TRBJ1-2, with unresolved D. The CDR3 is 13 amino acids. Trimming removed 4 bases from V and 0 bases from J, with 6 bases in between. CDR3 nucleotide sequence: TGTGCCAGCAGTTATTCAGCTAACTATGGCTACACCTTC. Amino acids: CASSYSANYGYTF.

This CDR3 reads CASRLGLAGEQFF. CDR3 DNA sequence: TGTGCCAGCAGACTAGGACTAGCTGGTGAGCAGTTCTTC. The chain has TRBV7-9 and TRBJ2-1; 8 bases map to TRBD2. With V trimmed by 6 bases and J by 9 bases, 7 bases remained unmatched. The CDR3 length is 13 residues. Germline CDR1 reads SEHNR; CDR2 reads FQNEAQ (reference sequence).

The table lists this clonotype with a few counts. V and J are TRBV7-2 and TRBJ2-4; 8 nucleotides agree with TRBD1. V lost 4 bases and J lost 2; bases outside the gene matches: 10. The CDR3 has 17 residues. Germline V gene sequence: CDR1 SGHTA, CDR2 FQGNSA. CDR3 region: CASSWDDRGETKNIQYF. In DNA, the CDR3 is TGTGCCAGCAGCTGGGACGACAGGGGTGAAACCAAAAACATTCAGTACTTC.